This T cell receptor (beta chain) comes out of a study of control samples from healthy donors and cancer patients (dated by TCRdb to about 2020). Library prep was done by the immunoSEQ multiplex PCR assay. TCRdb took this table from immuneACCESS and kept in-frame rearrangements with V and J called. Such tables lack part of the clones; where checked against another copy, unresolved V genes explain under half of the gap, and the rest is unexplained. This sample is represented by roughly 120,000 clones; roughly nine tenths of them were singletons. The ten largest clones capture roughly 4.4% of the sample. The CDR3 contains 14 residues, cysteine and phenylalanine counted. Solely the CDR3 DNA is kept, with 42 bases framed from the first base. Between the V and J ends, shortened by 6 bases and 4 bases respectively, the junction contains 12 bases. From a lookup of the germline V gene (reference sequence), CDR1 and CDR2 are PRHDT and FYEKMQ.

Note on this clone: No cognate antigen has been identified for it. No much larger clone exists at a distance of one base, and base qualities are not known.

The sequenced sample was blood. The chain is assembled from TRBV13 and TRBJ2-2; the D region possibly corresponds to TRBD2 (6 bases align). This clonotype was sampled from a human donor in good health. The donor label of this sample is uncertain. The CDR3 has the sequence CASREGMGTGELFF. The DNA reads as follows: TGTGCCAGCAGGGAGGGAATGGGCACCGGGGAGCTGTTTTTT.